Presented here are 21 T cell receptor beta chains from one specimen sequenced in a study of regulatory T cells in long-lasting Graves disease. Sequencing libraries for TCR beta were prepared with iRepertoire HTBI primers and Arm-PCR of CDR3 regions. Each CDR3 protein gets one entry after TCRdb re-called the multiplex PCR reads with MiXCR. The data show 400,000 to 500,000 distinct CDR3 sequences, 20% to 25% seen once. The time point: persistent/refractory GD, antithyroid drugs over 5 years with positive TRAb. Extracted RNA from PBMCs served as the source of the TCR library. The sample consisted of peripheral blood mononuclear cells (PBMCs), taken when the disease was refractory, from a patient treated with antithyroid drugs. These receptors came from a female donor with Graves disease.

This chain uses TRBV29-1 with TRBJ1-4; D is possibly TRBD1 (6 bases). The CDR3 loop spans 14 amino acids. Germline CDR1 reads SQVTM; CDR2 reads ANQGSEA. Between the trimmed V and J ends, which lost 0 bases and 3 bases, there was a span of 8 bases. CDR3 region: CSVEDRGPNEKLFF. CDR3 DNA sequence: TGCAGCGTTGAAGACAGGGGACCTAATGAAAAACTGTTTTTT.

V usage is TRBV7-2 and J usage is TRBJ2-1; D not resolved. CDR1 and CDR2 from the germline V gene are SGHTA and FQGNSA. The CDR3 contains 13 residues. Trimming took 1 base from V and 3 from J, leaving 4 bases between them. In nucleotides, the CDR3 is TGTGCCAGCAGCTTAGTGGTCTACAATGAGCAGTTCTTC. Protein product: CASSLVVYNEQFF. The full variable domain, rest sourced from reference TRBV7-2 and TRBJ2-1, is GAGVSQSPSNKVTEKGKDVELRCDPISGHTALYWYRQSLGQGLEFLIYFQGNSAPDKSGLPSDRFSAERTGGSVSTLTIQRTQQEDSAVYLCASSLVVYNEQFFGPGTRLTVL.

This clonotype showed up just once. A much larger clone lies a single base off, so this may be a read error. The chain couples TRBV13 to TRBJ2-2; D is perhaps TRBD1 or TRBD2 (5 bases each). The CDR3 contains 16 residues. With 5 bases removed from V and 6 bases from J, the gap between germline ends came to 19 bases. Germline V gives CDR1 PRHDT, CDR2 FYEKMQ (reference sequence). The CDR3 nucleotides are TGTGCCAGCAGCCTGACGGGGACGCATCCGCCCGGGGAGCTGTTTTTT. Translated, it gives CASSLTGTHPPGELFF.

The chain is built from TRBV7-9 and TRBJ2-7, with D maybe TRBD2 (6 bases). The germline CDR1 and CDR2 sequences are SEHNR and FQNEAQ (reference sequence). Trimming pared 5 bases from V and 6 bases from J, leaving 20 bases between. The CDR3 is made up of 15 amino acids. The CDR3 loop is CASSPGHQGGTEQYF. The DNA of the CDR3 is TGTGCCAGCAGCCCAGGTCATCAGGGAGGAACCGAGCAGTACTTC.

This clonotype turned up a few times. This rearrangement joins TRBV5-6 to TRBJ1-2; 10 bases map to TRBD1. V shed 0 bases and J 8 bases; nucleotides not matched to a gene: 7. The CDR3 is 15 amino acids. Looked up from germline, CDR1 is SGHDT and CDR2 is YYEEEE. Written as DNA, the CDR3 is TGTGCCAGCAGCTTGGAGGGGACAGGGGAGTACGGCTACACCTTC. Protein sequence: CASSLEGTGEYGYTF.

This clonotype was detected many times. The J gene is TRBJ2-5, the V gene TRBV6-1, with D maybe TRBD1 (6 bases). Trimming pared 7 bases from V and 2 bases from J, leaving 17 bases between. The length of the CDR3 is 15 residues. Germline V gene sequence: CDR1 MNHNS, CDR2 SASEGT. The CDR3, as DNA: TGTGCCAGCACCTCGGGTTGGACAGAGCAAGAGACCCAGTACTTC. Encoded protein: CASTSGWTEQETQYF.

V gene TRBV11-2 combines with J gene TRBJ1-1; 8 nucleotides align to TRBD1. Germline values: CDR1 SGHAT, CDR2 FQNNGV. The junction had 12 bases not matched to a gene; V was cut back by 5 bases and J by 10 bases. The CDR3 is 14 residues long. The CDR3 bases are TGTGCCAGCAGCAGACAAGGACAGGGTTTTGGAGCTTTCTTT. Protein: CASSRQGQGFGAFF.

This clonotype was counted many times. The genes are TRBV6-2 or TRBV6-3 and TRBJ2-7; no reliable D call. Trimming shortened V by 2 bases and J by 2 bases, and 10 bases separated the two germline ends. The germline CDR1 and CDR2 sequences are MNHEY and SVGEGT. The CDR3 has 14 residues. CDR3 bases: TGTGCCAGCAGTTACGGTGATACGACCTACGAGCAGTACTTC. Encoded protein: CASSYGDTTYEQYF.

The rearrangement links TRBV5-1 to TRBJ2-7; 8 bases agree with TRBD2. Losses at the gene ends were 4 bases for V and 2 bases for J; bases not matched to a gene: 8. Germline V gene sequence: CDR1 SGHRS, CDR2 YFSETQ. CDR3 length: 15 amino acids. CDR3 sequence reads: CASSEPASGPYEQYF. In DNA form, the CDR3 reads TGCGCCAGCAGCGAACCGGCTAGCGGGCCCTACGAGCAGTACTTC.

This chain connects TRBV6-1 to TRBJ2-7; TRBD1 agrees at 11 bases. Per germline, CDR1 MNHNS and CDR2 SASEGT. J gave up 0 bases and V 7 bases, and 5 bases lay outside the gene matches. CDR3 size: 15 residues. The CDR3 coding sequence is TGTGCCAGCACAGGGACAGGGGGTTACTCCTACGAGCAGTACTTC. Amino acids: CASTGTGGYSYEQYF.

This clonotype was counted ten times or more. CDR3 amino acids: CASAVGQETYGYTF. The CDR3, as DNA: TGTGCTTCAGCGGTGGGACAGGAGACCTATGGCTACACCTTC. The chain has TRBV6-1 and TRBJ1-2; 8 nucleotides match TRBD1. This CDR3 contains 14 residues. Per germline, CDR1 MNHNS and CDR2 SASEGT.

This clonotype was recorded many times. In DNA form, the CDR3 reads TGTGCCAGCAGCTCTCCCTCGAGCCCGAGCTCCTACGAGCAGTACTTC. It codes for CASSSPSSPSSYEQYF. The J gene is TRBJ2-7, the V gene TRBV11-3; the D is unclear. Germline V CDR1 and CDR2: SGHNT, YENEEA. Trimming took 4 bases from V and 0 from J, leaving 16 bases between them. This CDR3 spans 16 amino acids. The full variable domain, in which reference TRBV11-3 and TRBJ2-7 provide the parts outside the CDR3, is EAGVVQSPRYKIIEKKQPVAFWCNPISGHNTLYWYLQNLGQGPELLIRYENEEAVDDSQLPKDRFSAERLKGVDSTLKIQPAELGDSAVYLCASSSPSSPSSYEQYFGPGTRLTVT.

The rearrangement uses TRBV3-1 and TRBJ2-7; 7 bases match TRBD1. The CDR3 contains 15 residues. Germline V lookup: CDR1 LGHDT, CDR2 YNNKEL (reference sequence). V was clipped by 7 bases and J by 0 bases; unmatched bases: 9. The DNA of the CDR3 is TGTGCCAGCACCCAGGGACAGCACAGCTCCTACGAGCAGTACTTC. Protein: CASTQGQHSSYEQYF.

The V call is TRBV5-1, the J call TRBJ2-7; D gene unclear. This CDR3 has 15 residues. Trimming left V 2 bases short and J 2 bases short, with 14 bases between. Germline values: CDR1 SGHRS, CDR2 YFSETQ. The CDR3 reads CASSLEVGFAYEQYF. The CDR3 coding sequence is TGCGCCAGCAGCTTAGAGGTTGGTTTTGCCTACGAGCAGTACTTC.

With regard to this clonotype: This may stem from a read error, because a much larger clone lies one nucleotide away. V and J are TRBV20-1 and TRBJ2-5; 11 nucleotides align to TRBD2. The CDR3 sequence is 15 residues long. CDR1 is DFQATT, CDR2 SNEGSKA, per germline (reference sequence). CDR3 region: CSARDRLAGQETQCF. As DNA, the CDR3 is TGCAGTGCTAGAGACAGACTAGCGGGACAAGAGACCCAGTGCTTC.

Of note for this clonotype: A read error may explain this, as a much larger clone is one base away. The CDR3 loop is CASSSTSGVEAQYF. The CDR3 region has the DNA TGTGCCAGCAGTTCTACTAGCGGGGTAGAGGCCCAGTACTTC. The genes are TRBV28 and TRBJ2-5; 10 positions agree with TRBD2. The CDR3 length is 14 residues. In germline, CDR1 is MDHEN, CDR2 SYDVKM.

This clonotype was seen a few times. This chain links TRBV13 with TRBJ1-4; tentatively, D is TRBD1 (6 bases). Looked up from germline, CDR1 is PRHDT and CDR2 is FYEKMQ (reference sequence). This CDR3 has 16 amino acids. The V end lost 0 bases, the J end lost 5 bases, and 13 bases lay between the germline ends. As DNA, the CDR3 is TGTGCCAGCAGCTTAGGCACGACAGGCGAAAATGAAAAACTGTTTTTT. Translating it yields CASSLGTTGENEKLFF.

The chain is built from TRBV7-9 and TRBJ2-5; 8 bases agree with TRBD1. The end of the DNA fits TRBJ2-1 better, so the J call may be wrong. From germline, CDR1 is SEHNR and CDR2 FQNEAQ (reference sequence). This CDR3 spans 17 amino acids. The CDR3 region has the DNA TGTGCCAGCAGCTTAGGGGCCTTAGGACAGGGTCGGAATGAGCAGTTCTTC. Amino acid sequence: CASSLGALGQGRNEQFF.

The J gene is TRBJ2-5, the V gene TRBV5-1; no firm D call. Deletions cut 0 bases from V and 4 bases from J, with 16 bases between. The CDR3 is 16 amino acids. The V gene's germline CDR1 is SGHRS and CDR2 YFSETQ. The CDR3 loop reads CASSLETRLVGETQYF. In DNA, the CDR3 is TGCGCCAGCAGCTTGGAAACGAGGCTAGTTGGAGAGACCCAGTACTTC.

This clonotype has at least ten counts. The chain carries TRBV11-2 and TRBJ1-5, with 7 positions matching TRBD1. V trimming: 4 bases; J trimming: 7 bases; junction bases outside the gene matches: 10. Germline assignment: CDR1 SGHAT and CDR2 FQNNGV. This CDR3 is 15 amino acids long. CDR3 nucleotides: TGTGCCAGCAGCTCCACAGGGGATTTCGTCCAGCCCCAGCATTTT. Translation gives CASSSTGDFVQPQHF.

This clonotype came up many times. The chain carries TRBV14 and TRBJ2-7; D gene unclear. CDR3 length: 13 residues. The V and J ends lost 4 bases and 3 bases respectively, with 10 bases between them. Germline CDR1 SGHDN, CDR2 FVKESK. CDR3 sequence (DNA): TGTGCCAGCAGCCTCGGGTCACGCTACGAGCAGTACTTC. Amino acids: CASSLGSRYEQYF.